The entry that follows covers one TCR beta chain sequence. Its antigen is currently unknown. Donors came from a validation cohort of over a hundred subjects, distinct from the first 666-subject cohort. This CDR3 spans 15 amino acids. Trimming stripped 6 bases from V and 3 bases from J, with 17 bases between. Germline lookup yields CDR1 MRHNA and CDR2 SNTAGT. This sample was taken from a study of cytomegalovirus exposure and HLA in healthy donors. Whole-study results and caveats: A few CMV-associated chains were confirmed in vitro to be specific for CMV antigens.

Using immunoSEQ multiplex PCR, the repertoire was profiled, and TCRdb retains in-frame clones only, with some absent. The sample includes about 160,000 clones, about nine tenths seen only once; the top ten take around 3.8%. This sequence was found in a man aged 18 to 30 in good health and CMV-seropositive. The sample comprised PBMCs. This chain links TRBV6-4 with TRBJ1-1, with TRBD1 as a possible D gene (5 bases). For the CDR3, the DNA is TGTGCCAGCAGAGAGCAGGGAGGTAGGGACACTGAAGCTTTCTTT. Translated, it gives CASREQGGRDTEAFF.